The sequence of this T cell receptor (beta chain) was determined in a study of blood T cell repertoires in COVID-19. Profiled with immunoSEQ multiplex PCR; TCRdb holds only in-frame clones, not every one. The repertoire consists of around 150,000 clones, with more than 90% occurring once and the leading ten covering roughly a sixth. This TCR was sampled from a man aged 55 to 70 with active or convalescent COVID-19. Material for sequencing was peripheral blood.

CDR3 residues: CAGQGRGDGYTF. In DNA, the CDR3 is TGTGCCGGACAGGGACGGGGGGATGGCTACACCTTC. The chain joins TRBV7-9 to TRBJ1-2; 8 bases match TRBD1. In germline, CDR1 is SEHNR, CDR2 FQNEAQ (reference sequence). CDR3 length equals 12 residues. Losses at the gene ends were 11 bases for V and 6 bases for J; bases not matched to a gene: 8.